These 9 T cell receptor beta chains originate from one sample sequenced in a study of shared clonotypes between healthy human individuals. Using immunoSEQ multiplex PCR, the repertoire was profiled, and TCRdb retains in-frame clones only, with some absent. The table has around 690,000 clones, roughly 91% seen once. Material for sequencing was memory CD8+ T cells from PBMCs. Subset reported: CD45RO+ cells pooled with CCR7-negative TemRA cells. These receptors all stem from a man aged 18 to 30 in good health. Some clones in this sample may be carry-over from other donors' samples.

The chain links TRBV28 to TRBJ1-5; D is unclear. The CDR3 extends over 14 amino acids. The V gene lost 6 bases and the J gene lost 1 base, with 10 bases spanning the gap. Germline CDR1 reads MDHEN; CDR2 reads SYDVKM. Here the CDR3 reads CASSWGLSNQPQHF. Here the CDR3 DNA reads TGTGCCAGCAGCTGGGGTCTAAGCAATCAGCCCCAGCATTTT. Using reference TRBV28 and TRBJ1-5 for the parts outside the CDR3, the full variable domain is DVKVTQSSRYLVKRTGEKVFLECVQDMDHENMFWYRQDPGLGLRLIYFSYDVKMKEKGDIPEGYSVSREKKERFSLILESASTNQTSMYLCASSWGLSNQPQHFGDGTRLSIL.

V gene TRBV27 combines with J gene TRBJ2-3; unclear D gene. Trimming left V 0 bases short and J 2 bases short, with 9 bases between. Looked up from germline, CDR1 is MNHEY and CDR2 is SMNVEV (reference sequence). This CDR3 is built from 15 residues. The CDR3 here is CASSLSQVLTDTQYF. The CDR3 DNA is TGTGCCAGCAGTTTATCCCAGGTACTCACAGATACGCAGTATTTT.

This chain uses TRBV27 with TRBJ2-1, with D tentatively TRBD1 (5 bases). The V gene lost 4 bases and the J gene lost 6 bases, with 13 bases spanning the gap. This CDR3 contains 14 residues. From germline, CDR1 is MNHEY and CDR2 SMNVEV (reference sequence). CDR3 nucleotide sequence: TGTGCCAGCAGTTATCAGGGTTGGGGCAATGAGCAGTTCTTC. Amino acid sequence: CASSYQGWGNEQFF.

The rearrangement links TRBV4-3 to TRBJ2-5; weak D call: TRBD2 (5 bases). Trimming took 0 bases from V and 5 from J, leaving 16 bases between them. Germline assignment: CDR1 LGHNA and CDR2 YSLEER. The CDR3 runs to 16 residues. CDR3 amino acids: CASSQERVGVGETQYF. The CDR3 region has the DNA TGCGCCAGCAGCCAAGAGAGAGTGGGAGTGGGGGAGACCCAGTACTTC.

In nucleotides, the CDR3 is TGTGCCAGCAGCGGAGGGTGGGGCAGGGACTCCTACGAGCAGTACTTC. It yields the protein CASSGGWGRDSYEQYF. The V gene is TRBV7-8, the J gene TRBJ2-7; TRBD2 is a possible D gene (6 bases). This CDR3 contains 16 residues. Trimming pared 5 bases from V and 0 bases from J, leaving 17 bases between. Germline V lookup: CDR1 SGHVS, CDR2 FQNEAQ.

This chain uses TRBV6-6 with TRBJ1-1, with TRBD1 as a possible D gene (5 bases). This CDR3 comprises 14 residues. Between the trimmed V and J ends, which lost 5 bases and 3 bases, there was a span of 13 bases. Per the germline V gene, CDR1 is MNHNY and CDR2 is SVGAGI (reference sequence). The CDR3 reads CASSERGWDTEAFF. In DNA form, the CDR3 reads TGTGCCAGCAGTGAGAGGGGATGGGACACTGAAGCTTTCTTT.

The CDR3 coding sequence is TGTGCCATCAGTGAGTTGAAAGGTCCGAACACTGAAGCTTTCTTT. This translates into CAISELKGPNTEAFF. The chain employs TRBV10-3 and TRBJ1-1; D gene unclear. This CDR3 has 15 residues. The V and J ends lost 1 base and 1 base respectively, with 10 bases between them. Germline CDR1 and CDR2: ENHRY and SYGVKD.

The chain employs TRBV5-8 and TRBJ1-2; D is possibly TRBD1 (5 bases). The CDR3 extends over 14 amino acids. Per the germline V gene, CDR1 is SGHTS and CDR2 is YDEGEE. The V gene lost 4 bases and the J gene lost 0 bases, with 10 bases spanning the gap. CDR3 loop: CASSLETANYGYTF. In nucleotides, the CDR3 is TGTGCCAGCAGCCTAGAGACAGCTAACTATGGCTACACCTTC. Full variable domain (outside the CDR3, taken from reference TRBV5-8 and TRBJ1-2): EAGVTQSPTHLIKTRGQQATLRCSPISGHTSVYWYQQALGLGLQFLLWYDEGEERNRGNFPPRFSGRQFPNYSSELNVNALELEDSALYLCASSLETANYGYTFGSGTRLTVV.

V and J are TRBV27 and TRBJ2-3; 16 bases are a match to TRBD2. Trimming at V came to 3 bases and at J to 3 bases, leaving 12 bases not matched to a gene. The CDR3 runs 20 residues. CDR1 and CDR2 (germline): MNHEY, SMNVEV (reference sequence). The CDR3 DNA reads TGTGCCAGCAGTTTCACGGGACTAGCGGGAGGGACAGTTGCGACAGATACGCAGTATTTT. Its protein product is CASSFTGLAGGTVATDTQYF.